This TCR beta chain appears in the sequencing data of a study of blood T cell repertoires in COVID-19. Study at large: Whether acute or convalescent, the COVID-19 samples came from the United States, Italy and Spain. From T cells, B-cell-depleted T cells, or PBMCs came the material, which was cDNA or gDNA.

Study processing details: Cell counts per sample came from amplifying reference gene primers. Profiled with immunoSEQ multiplex PCR; TCRdb holds only in-frame clones, not every one. For V, J and clone size, that table is used; D and trimming come from the DNA. The sample comprises some 31,000 clones, roughly 73% of which are singletons, and almost 8% rests with the top ten. This receptor was obtained from a woman aged 70 to 79 with active or convalescent COVID-19. The sequencing sample was made of peripheral blood.

The CDR3 sequence: CARSHGQTYEQYF. In nucleotides, the CDR3 is TGTGCACGGAGCCATGGACAAACCTACGAGCAGTACTTC. V gene TRBV30 combines with J gene TRBJ2-7, with D possibly TRBD1 on 5 matching bases. The CDR3 consists of 13 residues. Germline lookup yields CDR1 GTSNPN and CDR2 SVGIG (reference sequence).